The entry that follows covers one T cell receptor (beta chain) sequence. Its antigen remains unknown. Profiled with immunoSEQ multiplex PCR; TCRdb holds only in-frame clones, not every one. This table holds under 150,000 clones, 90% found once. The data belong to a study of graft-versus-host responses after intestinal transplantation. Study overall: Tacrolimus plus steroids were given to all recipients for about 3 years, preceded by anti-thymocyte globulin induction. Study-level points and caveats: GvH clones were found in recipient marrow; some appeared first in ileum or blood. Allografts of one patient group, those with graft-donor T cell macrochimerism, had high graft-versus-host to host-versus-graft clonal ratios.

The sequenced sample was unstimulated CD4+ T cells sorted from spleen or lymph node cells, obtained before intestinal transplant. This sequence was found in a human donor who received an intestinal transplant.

The CDR3 loop is CASSLSSGRGDTQYF. Written as DNA, the CDR3 is TGCGCCAGCAGTCTTTCCAGCGGGAGAGGAGATACGCAGTATTTT. This rearrangement joins TRBV10-1 to TRBJ2-3, with 8 bases lining up with TRBD2. Germline assignment: CDR1 WNHNN and CDR2 SYGVQD (reference sequence). J lost 5 bases, V lost 5 bases, and 9 bases had no gene match. This CDR3 contains 15 residues.